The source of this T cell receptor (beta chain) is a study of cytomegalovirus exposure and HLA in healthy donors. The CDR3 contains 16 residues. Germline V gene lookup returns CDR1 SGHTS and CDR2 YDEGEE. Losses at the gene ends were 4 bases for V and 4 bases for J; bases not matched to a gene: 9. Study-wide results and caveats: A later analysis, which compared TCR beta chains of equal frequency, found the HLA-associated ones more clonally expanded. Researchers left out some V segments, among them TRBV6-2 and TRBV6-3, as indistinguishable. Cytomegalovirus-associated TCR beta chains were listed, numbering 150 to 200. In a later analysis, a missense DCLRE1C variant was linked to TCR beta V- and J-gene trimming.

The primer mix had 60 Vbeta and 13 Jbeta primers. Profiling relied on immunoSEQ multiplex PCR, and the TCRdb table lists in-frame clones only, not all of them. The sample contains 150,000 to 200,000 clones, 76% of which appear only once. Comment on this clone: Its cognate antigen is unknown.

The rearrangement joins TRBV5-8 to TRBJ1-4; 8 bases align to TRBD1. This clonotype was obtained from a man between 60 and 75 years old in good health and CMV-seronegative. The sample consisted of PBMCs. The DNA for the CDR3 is TGTGCCAGCAGCGAGGGACAGGCCGTCGGTAATGAAAAACTGTTTTTT. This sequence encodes CASSEGQAVGNEKLFF.